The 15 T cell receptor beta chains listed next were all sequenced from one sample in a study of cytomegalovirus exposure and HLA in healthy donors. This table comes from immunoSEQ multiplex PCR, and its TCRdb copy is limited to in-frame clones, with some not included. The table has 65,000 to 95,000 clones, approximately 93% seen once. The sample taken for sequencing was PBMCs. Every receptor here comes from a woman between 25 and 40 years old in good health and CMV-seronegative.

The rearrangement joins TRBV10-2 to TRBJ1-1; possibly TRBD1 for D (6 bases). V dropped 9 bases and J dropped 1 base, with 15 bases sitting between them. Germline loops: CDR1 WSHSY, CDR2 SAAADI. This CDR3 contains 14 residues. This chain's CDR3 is CARRQALGNTEAFF. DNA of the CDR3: TGCGCCAGGAGACAGGCTTTAGGGAACACTGAAGCTTTCTTT.

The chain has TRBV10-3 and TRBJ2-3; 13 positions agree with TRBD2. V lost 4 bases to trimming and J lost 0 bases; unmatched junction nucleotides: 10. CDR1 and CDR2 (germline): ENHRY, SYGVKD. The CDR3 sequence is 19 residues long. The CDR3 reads CAISGLAGGAGSSTDTQYF. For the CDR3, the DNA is TGTGCCATCAGTGGACTAGCGGGGGGCGCCGGATCTAGCACAGATACGCAGTATTTT.

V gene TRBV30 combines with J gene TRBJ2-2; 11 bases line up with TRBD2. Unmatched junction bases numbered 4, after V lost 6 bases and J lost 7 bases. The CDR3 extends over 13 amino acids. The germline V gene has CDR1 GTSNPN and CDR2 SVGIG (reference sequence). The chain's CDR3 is CACSGRDDGELFF. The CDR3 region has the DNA TGTGCCTGTAGCGGGAGGGATGACGGGGAGCTGTTTTTT. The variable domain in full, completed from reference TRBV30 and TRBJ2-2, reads SQTIHQWPATLVQPVGSPLSLECTVEGTSNPNLYWYRQAAGRGLQLLFYSVGIGQISSEVPQNLSASRPQDRQFILSSKKLLLSDSGFYLCACSGRDDGELFFGEGSRLTVL.

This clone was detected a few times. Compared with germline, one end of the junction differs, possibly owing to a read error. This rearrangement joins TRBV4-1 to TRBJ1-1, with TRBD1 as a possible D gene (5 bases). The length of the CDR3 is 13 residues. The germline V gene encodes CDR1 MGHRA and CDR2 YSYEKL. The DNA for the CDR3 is TGCGCCAGCAGCCAACCAGGGAACCCTGAAGCTTTCTTT. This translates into CASSQPGNPEAFF.

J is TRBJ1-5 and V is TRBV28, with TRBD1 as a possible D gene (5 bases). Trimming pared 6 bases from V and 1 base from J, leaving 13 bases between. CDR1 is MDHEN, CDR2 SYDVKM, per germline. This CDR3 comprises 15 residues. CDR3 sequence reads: CASSPGGESNQPQHF. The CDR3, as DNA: TGTGCCAGCAGCCCCGGGGGGGAGAGCAATCAGCCCCAGCATTTT.

This CDR3 reads CAISEEGQGYYGYTF. CDR3 nucleotides: TGTGCCATCAGTGAAGAAGGACAGGGTTACTATGGCTACACCTTC. The J gene is TRBJ1-2, the V gene TRBV10-3, with 8 bases fitting TRBD1. The germline gives CDR1 ENHRY, CDR2 SYGVKD. V lost 3 bases to trimming and J lost 3 bases; unmatched junction nucleotides: 6. The CDR3 contains 15 residues.

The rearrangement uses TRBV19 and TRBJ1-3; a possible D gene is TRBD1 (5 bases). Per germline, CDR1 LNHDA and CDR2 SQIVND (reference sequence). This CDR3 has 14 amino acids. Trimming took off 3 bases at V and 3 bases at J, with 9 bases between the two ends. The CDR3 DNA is TGTGCCAGTAGTATTGGGACTGGTGGAAACACCATATATTTT. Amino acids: CASSIGTGGNTIYF.

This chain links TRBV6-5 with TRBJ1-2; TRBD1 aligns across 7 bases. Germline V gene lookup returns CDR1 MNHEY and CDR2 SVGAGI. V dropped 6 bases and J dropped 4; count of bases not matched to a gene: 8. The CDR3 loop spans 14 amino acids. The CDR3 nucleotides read TGTGCCAGCAGCTATAAGGGGGCTGGCTATGGCTACACCTTC. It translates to CASSYKGAGYGYTF.

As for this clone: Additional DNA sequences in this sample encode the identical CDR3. The CDR3 is CASSLLPGLTNNEQFF. In nucleotides, the CDR3 is TGTGCCAGCAGCCTACTGCCGGGACTAACTAACAATGAGCAGTTCTTC. This rearrangement joins TRBV7-2 to TRBJ2-1; TRBD2 agrees at 7 bases. The J segment lost 5 bases and the V segment lost 5 bases, leaving 12 bases of the junction unmatched. The CDR3 length is 16 residues. Germline V lookup: CDR1 SGHTA, CDR2 FQGNSA.

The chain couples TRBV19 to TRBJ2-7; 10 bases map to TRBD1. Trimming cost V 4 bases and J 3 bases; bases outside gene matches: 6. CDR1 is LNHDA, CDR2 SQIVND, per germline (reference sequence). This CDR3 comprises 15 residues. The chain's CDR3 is CASSRGTGVVYEQYF. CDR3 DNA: TGTGCCAGTAGTAGGGGGACAGGGGTGGTCTACGAGCAGTACTTC.

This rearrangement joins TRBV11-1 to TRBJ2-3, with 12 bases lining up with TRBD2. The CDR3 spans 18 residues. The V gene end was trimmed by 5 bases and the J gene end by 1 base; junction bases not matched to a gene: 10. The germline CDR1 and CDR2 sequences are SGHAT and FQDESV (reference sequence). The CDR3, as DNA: TGTGCCAGCAGCCGAACTAGCGGGGGGCCTGATCGCACAGATACGCAGTATTTT. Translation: CASSRTSGGPDRTDTQYF. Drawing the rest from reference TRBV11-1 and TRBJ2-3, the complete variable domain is EAEVAQSPRYKITEKSQAVAFWCDPISGHATLYWYRQILGQGPELLVQFQDESVVDDSQLPKDRFSAERLKGVDSTLKIQPAELGDSAMYLCASSRTSGGPDRTDTQYFGPGTRLTVL.

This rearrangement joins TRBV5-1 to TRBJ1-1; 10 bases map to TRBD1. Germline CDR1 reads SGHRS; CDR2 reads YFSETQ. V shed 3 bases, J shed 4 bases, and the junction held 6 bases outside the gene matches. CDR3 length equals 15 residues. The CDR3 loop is CASSSRQGAGTEAFF. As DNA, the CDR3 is TGCGCCAGCAGCTCAAGACAGGGGGCTGGCACTGAAGCTTTCTTT.

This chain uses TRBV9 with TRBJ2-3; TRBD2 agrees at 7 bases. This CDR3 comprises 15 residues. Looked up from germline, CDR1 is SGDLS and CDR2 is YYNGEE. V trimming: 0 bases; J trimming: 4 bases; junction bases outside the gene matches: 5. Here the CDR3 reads CASSVGEGVADTQYF. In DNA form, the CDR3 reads TGTGCCAGCAGCGTAGGGGAGGGAGTAGCAGATACGCAGTATTTT.

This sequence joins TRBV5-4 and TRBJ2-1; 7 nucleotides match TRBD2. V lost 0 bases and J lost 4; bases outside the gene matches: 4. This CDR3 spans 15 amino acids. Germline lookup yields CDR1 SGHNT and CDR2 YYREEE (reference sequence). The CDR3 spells CASSLDQREYNEQFF. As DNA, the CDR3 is TGTGCCAGCAGCTTGGACCAGCGGGAATACAATGAGCAGTTCTTC.

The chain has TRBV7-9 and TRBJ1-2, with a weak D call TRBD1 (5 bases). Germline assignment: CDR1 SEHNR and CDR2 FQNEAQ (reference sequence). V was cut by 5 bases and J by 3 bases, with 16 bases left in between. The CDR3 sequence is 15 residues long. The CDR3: CASSPPTESYYGYTF. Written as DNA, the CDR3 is TGTGCCAGCAGCCCCCCGACAGAGTCGTACTATGGCTACACCTTC.